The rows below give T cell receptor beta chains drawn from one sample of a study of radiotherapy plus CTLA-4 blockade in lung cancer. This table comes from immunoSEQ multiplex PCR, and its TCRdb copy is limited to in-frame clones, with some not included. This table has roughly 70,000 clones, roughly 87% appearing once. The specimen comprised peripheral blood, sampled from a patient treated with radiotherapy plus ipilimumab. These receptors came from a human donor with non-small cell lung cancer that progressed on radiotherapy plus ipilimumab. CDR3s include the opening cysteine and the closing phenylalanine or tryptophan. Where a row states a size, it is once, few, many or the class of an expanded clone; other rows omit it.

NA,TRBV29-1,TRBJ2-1,CSVFGTSSYNEQFF
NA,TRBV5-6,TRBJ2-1,CASSIRVGRYNEQFF
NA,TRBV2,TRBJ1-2,CASKFDSNYGYTF
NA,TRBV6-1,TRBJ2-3,CASSALAGGGRITDTQYF
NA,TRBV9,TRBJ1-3,CASSSPPRNTIYF
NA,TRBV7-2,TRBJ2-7,CASSGTDFHSSHEQYF
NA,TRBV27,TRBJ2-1,CASSGQVDNEQFF
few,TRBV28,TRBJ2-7,CAGQQGTEQYF
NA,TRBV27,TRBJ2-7,CASSPLFLTGDYEQYF
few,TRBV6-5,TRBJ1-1,CASTGSMNTEAFF
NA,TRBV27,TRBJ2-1,CASRIPGIKAPNEQFF
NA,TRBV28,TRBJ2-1,CASSPGTVYNEQFF
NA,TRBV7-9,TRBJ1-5,CASSQGSSNQPQHF
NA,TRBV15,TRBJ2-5,CATSLREETQYF
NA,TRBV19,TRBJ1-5,CASSGLDQPQHF
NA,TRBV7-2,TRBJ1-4,CASKLRGVPGEKLFF
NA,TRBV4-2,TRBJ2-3,CASSQELAGGDTDTQYF
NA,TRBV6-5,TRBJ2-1,CASSYWSGRGDNEQFF
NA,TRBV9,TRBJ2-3,CASSVAGWREDSDTQYF
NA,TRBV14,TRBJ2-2,CASSQGWVDTGELFF
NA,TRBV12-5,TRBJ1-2,CASGLVGGSGYTF
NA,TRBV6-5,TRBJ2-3,CASSSLFSTDTQYF
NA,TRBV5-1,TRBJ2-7,CASSLGTRDEQYF
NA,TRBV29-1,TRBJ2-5,CSAGIWKAVRKETQYF
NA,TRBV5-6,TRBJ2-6,CASKKSGANVLTF
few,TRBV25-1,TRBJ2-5,CASSPGGRETQYF
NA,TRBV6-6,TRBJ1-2,CASRPTGGGYGYTF
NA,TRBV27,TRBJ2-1,CASSLSASGYYNEQFF
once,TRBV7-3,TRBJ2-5,CASSTSREETQYF
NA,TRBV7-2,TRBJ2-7,CASRSGSSYEQYF
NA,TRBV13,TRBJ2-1,CASCPGTGLVGNEQFF
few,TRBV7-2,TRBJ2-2,CASSPAGLGTGELFF
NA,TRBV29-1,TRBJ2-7,CSVESGSEQYF
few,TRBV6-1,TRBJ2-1,CASSEEDLAPNEQFF
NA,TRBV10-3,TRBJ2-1,CAISDPRLAGGHNEQFF
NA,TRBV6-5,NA,CASSPGQGNYEQYF
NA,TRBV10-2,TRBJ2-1,CASSEGAGITYNEQFF
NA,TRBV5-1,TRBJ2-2,CASSGDTSNTGELFF
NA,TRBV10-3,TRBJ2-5,CAISESRLPAQETQYF
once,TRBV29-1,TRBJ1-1,CSGTRTGGKKAFF
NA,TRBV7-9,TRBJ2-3,CASSRYVAGGGDTQYF
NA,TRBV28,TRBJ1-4,CASRKQGVEKLFF
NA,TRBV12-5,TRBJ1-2,CASGLGYGYTF
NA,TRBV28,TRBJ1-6,CASSTANSPLHF
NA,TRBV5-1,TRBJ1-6,CASSFSNSPLHF
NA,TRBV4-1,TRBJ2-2,CASSPSGQNTGELFF